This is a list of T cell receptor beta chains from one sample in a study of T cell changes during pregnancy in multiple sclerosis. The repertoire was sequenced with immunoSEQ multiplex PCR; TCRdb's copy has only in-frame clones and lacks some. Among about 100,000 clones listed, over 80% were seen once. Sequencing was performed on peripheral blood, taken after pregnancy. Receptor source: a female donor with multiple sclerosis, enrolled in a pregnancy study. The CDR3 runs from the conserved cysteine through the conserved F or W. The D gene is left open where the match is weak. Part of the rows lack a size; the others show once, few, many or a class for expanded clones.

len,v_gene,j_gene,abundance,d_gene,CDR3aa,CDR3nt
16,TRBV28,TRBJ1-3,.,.,CASSPRQGFSGNTIYF,TGTGCCAGCAGTCCTCGGCAGGGGTTCTCTGGAAACACCATATATTTT
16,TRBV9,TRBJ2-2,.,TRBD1,CASSVGIGTVPGELFF,TGTGCCAGCAGCGTAGGGATCGGGACAGTACCCGGGGAGCTGTTTTTT
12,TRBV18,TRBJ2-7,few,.,CASSSSSAEQYF,TGTGCCAGCTCATCATCTAGCGCCGAGCAGTACTTC
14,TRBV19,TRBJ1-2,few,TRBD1,CASSIGTGYSGYTF,TGTGCCAGTAGTATAGGGACAGGGTACTCTGGCTACACCTTC
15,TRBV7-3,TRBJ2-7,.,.,CASSPGTLTSYEQYF,TGTGCCAGCAGCCCCGGGACACTGACCTCCTACGAGCAGTACTTC
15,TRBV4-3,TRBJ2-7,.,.,CASSPSGRGPYEQYF,TGCGCCAGCAGCCCCTCCGGGCGGGGACCCTACGAGCAGTACTTC
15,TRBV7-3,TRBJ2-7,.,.,CASSFTGEASGEQYF,TGTGCCAGCAGCTTTACAGGGGAGGCCTCTGGCGAGCAGTACTTC
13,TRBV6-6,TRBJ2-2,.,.,CASRYGNTGELFF,TGTGCCAGCCGGTACGGGAACACCGGGGAGCTGTTTTTT
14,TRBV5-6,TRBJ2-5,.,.,CASSFRSGRETQYF,TGTGCCAGCAGCTTTCGATCGGGAAGAGAGACCCAGTACTTC
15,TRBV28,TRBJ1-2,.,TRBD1,CASSLKGQGSGGYTF,TGTGCCAGCAGTCTAAAGGGACAGGGGTCAGGAGGCTACACCTTC
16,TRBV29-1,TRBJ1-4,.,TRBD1,CSVAGTGSFVSEKLFF,TGCAGCGTTGCGGGGACAGGGTCATTTGTGAGTGAAAAACTGTTTTTT
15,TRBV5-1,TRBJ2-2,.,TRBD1,CASSLVGGDTGELFF,TGCGCCAGCAGCTTGGTAGGGGGCGACACCGGGGAGCTGTTTTTT
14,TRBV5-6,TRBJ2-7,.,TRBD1,CASSSDRGLREQYF,TGTGCCAGCAGCTCGGACAGGGGGCTTCGCGAGCAGTACTTC
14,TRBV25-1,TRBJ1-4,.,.,CASSPRQTGRKLFF,TGTGCCAGCAGTCCCCGACAGACGGGTAGAAAACTGTTTTTT
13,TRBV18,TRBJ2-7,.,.,CASSQKDSYEQYF,TGTGCCAGCTCCCAAAAGGACAGTTACGAGCAGTACTTC
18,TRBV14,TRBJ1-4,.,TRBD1,CASSQAPFITGDPEKLFF,TGTGCCAGCAGCCAAGCCCCATTCATAACAGGGGACCCGGAAAAACTGTTTTTT
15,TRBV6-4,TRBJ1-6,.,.,CASSSLGGHNSPLHF,TGTGCCAGCAGTTCGCTGGGAGGTCATAATTCACCCCTCCACTTT
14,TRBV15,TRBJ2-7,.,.,CATSREGGSYEQYF,TGTGCCACCAGCAGAGAAGGGGGCTCCTACGAGCAGTACTTC
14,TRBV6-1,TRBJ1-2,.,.,CASSENKGSYGYTF,TGTGCCAGCAGTGAAAACAAAGGGAGCTATGGCTACACCTTC
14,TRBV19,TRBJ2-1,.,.,CASSIGTAHNEQFF,TGTGCCAGTAGTATTGGCACAGCCCACAATGAGCAGTTCTTC
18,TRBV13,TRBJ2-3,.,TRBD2,CASSFVGVAGAITDTQYF,TGTGCCAGCAGCTTTGTGGGGGTAGCGGGAGCCATCACAGATACGCAGTATTTT
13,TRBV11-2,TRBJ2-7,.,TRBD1,CASSLTGAGEQYF,TGTGCCAGCAGTCTCACAGGGGCTGGAGAGCAGTACTTC
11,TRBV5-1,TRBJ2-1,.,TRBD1,CASSLGTGEFF,TGCGCCAGCAGCTTGGGGACAGGGGAGTTCTTC
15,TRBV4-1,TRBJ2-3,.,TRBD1,CASSQVTGFPDTQYF,TGCGCCAGCAGCCAAGTGACAGGGTTCCCAGATACGCAGTATTTT
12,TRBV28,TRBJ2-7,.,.,CASSLLGYEQYF,TGTGCCAGCAGTTTACTCGGCTACGAGCAGTACTTC
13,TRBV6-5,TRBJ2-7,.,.,CASSVSPNYEQYF,TGTGCCAGCAGTGTGAGTCCCAACTACGAGCAGTACTTC
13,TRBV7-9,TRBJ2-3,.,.,CASSPTSTDTQYF,TGTGCCAGCAGTCCAACTAGCACAGATACGCAGTATTTT
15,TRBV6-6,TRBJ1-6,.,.,CASSARTLDNSPLHF,TGTGCCAGCAGTGCGAGGACATTGGATAATTCACCCCTCCACTTT
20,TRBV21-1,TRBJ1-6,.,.,CASSSGGGQGAVRGTSPLHF,TGTGCCAGCAGCAGCGGGGGGGGACAGGGGGCGGTTCGGGGTACCTCACCCCTCCACTTT
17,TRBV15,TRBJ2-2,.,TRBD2,CATSRGSGGTNTGELFF,TGTGCCACCAGCAGAGGTAGCGGGGGGACGAACACCGGGGAGCTGTTTTTT
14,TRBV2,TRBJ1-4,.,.,CASRNRTTNEKLFF,TGTGCCAGCAGAAACAGGACAACTAATGAAAAACTGTTTTTT
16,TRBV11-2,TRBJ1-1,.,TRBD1,CASSLGTGGLGTEAFF,TGTGCCAGCAGCTTGGGGACAGGGGGCTTAGGCACTGAAGCTTTCTTT
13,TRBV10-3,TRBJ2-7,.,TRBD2,CATSGTSGGEQYF,TGTGCCACCAGCGGGACTAGCGGGGGCGAGCAGTACTTC
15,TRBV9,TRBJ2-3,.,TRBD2,CASSVSGREADTQYF,TGTGCCAGCAGCGTCTCCGGGAGGGAAGCAGATACGCAGTATTTT
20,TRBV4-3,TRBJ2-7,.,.,CASSQELAVGSLQGVYEQYF,TGCGCCAGCAGCCAAGAGTTGGCAGTAGGTAGTCTCCAGGGCGTCTACGAGCAGTACTTC
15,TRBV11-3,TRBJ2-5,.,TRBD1,CASSLGDRDKETQYF,TGTGCCAGCAGCTTGGGGGACAGGGACAAAGAGACCCAGTACTTC
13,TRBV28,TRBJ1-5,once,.,CASRRFSNQPQHF,TGTGCCAGCAGGAGATTTAGCAATCAGCCCCAGCATTTT
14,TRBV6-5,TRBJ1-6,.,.,CASSTLRGNSPLHF,TGTGCCAGCAGCACCCTGAGGGGGAATTCACCCCTCCACTTT
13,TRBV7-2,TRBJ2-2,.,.,CASSLDPRGELFF,TGTGCCAGCAGCCTAGACCCGAGGGGGGAGCTGTTTTTT
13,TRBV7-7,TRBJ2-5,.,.,CASSPPGEWTQYF,TGTGCCAGCAGCCCGCCAGGGGAATGGACCCAGTACTTC
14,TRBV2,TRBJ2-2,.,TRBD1,CATGQGIGTGELFF,TGTGCCACCGGACAGGGAATCGGCACCGGGGAGCTGTTTTTT
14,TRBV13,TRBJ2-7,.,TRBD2,CASSSAGGPNEQYF,TGTGCCAGCAGCTCAGCGGGGGGGCCCAACGAGCAGTACTTC
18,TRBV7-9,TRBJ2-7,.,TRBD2,CASSLYHLGTRQNYEQYF,TGTGCCAGCAGCTTATACCACCTGGGGACTAGGCAGAACTACGAGCAGTACTTC
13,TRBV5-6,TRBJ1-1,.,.,CASSLDRFDEAFF,TGTGCCAGCAGCTTGGACAGGTTCGATGAAGCTTTCTTT
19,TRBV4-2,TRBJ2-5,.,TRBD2,CASSQDGLAGGPRQETQYF,TGTGCCAGCAGCCAAGATGGGTTAGCGGGAGGGCCTCGACAAGAGACCCAGTACTTC
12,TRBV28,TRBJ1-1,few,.,CASSKANTEAFF,TGTGCCAGCAGCAAAGCGAACACTGAAGCTTTCTTT
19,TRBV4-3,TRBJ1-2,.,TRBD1,CASSQAYFPPDREDYGYTF,TGCGCCAGCAGCCAAGCCTACTTCCCACCTGACAGGGAGGACTATGGCTACACCTTC
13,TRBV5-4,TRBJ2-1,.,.,CASSPNINNEQFF,TGTGCCAGCAGCCCTAATATTAACAATGAGCAGTTCTTC
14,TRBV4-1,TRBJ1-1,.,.,CASSQGAGTTEAFF,TGCGCCAGCAGCCAGGGAGCTGGAACAACTGAAGCTTTCTTT
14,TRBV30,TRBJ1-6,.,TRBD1,CAWSRQGSNSPLHF,TGTGCCTGGAGTAGACAGGGGAGTAATTCACCCCTCCACTTT
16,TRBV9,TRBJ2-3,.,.,CASSTEGGLYTDTQYF,TGTGCCAGCAGCACCGAAGGTGGGCTTTACACAGATACGCAGTATTTT
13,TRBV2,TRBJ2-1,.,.,CATGGQGYNEQFF,TGTGCCACAGGGGGGCAAGGATACAATGAGCAGTTCTTC
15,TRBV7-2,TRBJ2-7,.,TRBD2,CASSSRGTSSYEQYF,TGTGCCAGCAGCTCCCGCGGGACTAGTTCCTACGAGCAGTACTTC
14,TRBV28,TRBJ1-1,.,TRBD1,CASSFGDRETEAFF,TGTGCCAGCAGTTTTGGGGACAGGGAGACTGAAGCTTTCTTT